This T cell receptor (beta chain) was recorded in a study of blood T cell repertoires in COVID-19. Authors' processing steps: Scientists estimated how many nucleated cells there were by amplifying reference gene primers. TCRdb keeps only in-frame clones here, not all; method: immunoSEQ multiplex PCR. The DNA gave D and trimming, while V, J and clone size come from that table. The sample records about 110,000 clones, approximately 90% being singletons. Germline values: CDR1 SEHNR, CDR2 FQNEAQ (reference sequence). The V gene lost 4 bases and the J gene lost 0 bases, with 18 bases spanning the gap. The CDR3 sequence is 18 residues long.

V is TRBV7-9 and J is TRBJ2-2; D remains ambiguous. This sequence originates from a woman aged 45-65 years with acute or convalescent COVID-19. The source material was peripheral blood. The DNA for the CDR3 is TGTGCCAGCAGCTCATCCTCCTTCCTAGACGCGAACACCGGGGAGCTGTTTTTT. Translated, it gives CASSSSSFLDANTGELFF.